Shown below are 17 T cell receptor beta chains from a single sample sequenced in a study of control samples from healthy donors and cancer patients. Sequencing used immunoSEQ multiplex PCR; TCRdb keeps in-frame clones, though not all of them. Of fewer than 500,000 clones in the sample, around nine tenths were seen once. Sequenced sample: PBMCs. The receptors originated from a man aged 40-49 years with head and neck cancer.

The chain has TRBV5-1 and TRBJ1-1, with D hard to call. This CDR3 has 13 residues. Germline CDR1 SGHRS, CDR2 YFSETQ. V lost 2 bases to trimming and J lost 1 base, with 6 bases between them. The CDR3 protein is CASSFERNTEAFF. The CDR3 nucleotides are TGCGCCAGCAGCTTCGAACGGAACACTGAAGCTTTCTTT. The complete variable domain, with remaining parts taken from reference TRBV5-1 and TRBJ1-1, reads KAGVTQTPRYLIKTRGQQVTLSCSPISGHRSVSWYQQTPGQGLQFLFEYFSETQRNKGNFPGRFSGRQFSNSRSEMNVSTLELGDSALYLCASSFERNTEAFFGQGTRLTVV.

The chain is built from TRBV5-1 and TRBJ2-5, with D possibly TRBD1 on 7 matching bases. CDR3 length equals 13 residues. V was shortened by 5 bases and J by 5 bases, with 13 bases between the two germline ends. From germline, CDR1 is SGHRS and CDR2 YFSETQ. CDR3 loop: CASSIAGGETQYF. CDR3 in DNA: TGCGCCAGCAGTATTGCAGGGGGGGAGACCCAGTACTTC.

The J gene is TRBJ1-4, the V gene TRBV30; 10 nucleotides line up with TRBD1. Germline V gene lookup returns CDR1 GTSNPN and CDR2 SVGIG (reference sequence). The J segment lost 6 bases and the V segment lost 1 base, leaving 2 bases of the junction unmatched. The CDR3 is made up of 14 amino acids. Here the CDR3 DNA reads TGTGCCTGGAGTGACGGGACAGGGGATGAAAAACTGTTTTTT. Amino acids: CAWSDGTGDEKLFF.

As DNA, the CDR3 is TGTGCCAGTAGTATAGCCTATGGCTACACCTTC. This translates into CASSIAYGYTF. This chain links TRBV19 with TRBJ1-2, with D uncertain. Trimming left V 1 base short and J 4 bases short, with 1 base between. This CDR3 has 11 amino acids. The germline V gene has CDR1 LNHDA and CDR2 SQIVND (reference sequence). The complete variable domain, with remaining parts taken from reference TRBV19 and TRBJ1-2, reads DGGITQSPKYLFRKEGQNVTLSCEQNLNHDAMYWYRQDPGQGLRLIYYSQIVNDFQKGDIAEGYSVSREKKESFPLTVTSAQKNPTAFYLCASSIAYGYTFGSGTRLTVV.

For this clone: The same CDR3 can be traced to other DNA sequences in this sample. This chain uses TRBV28 with TRBJ2-2; no firm D call. Germline V gene lookup returns CDR1 MDHEN and CDR2 SYDVKM. This CDR3 region has 13 residues. Between the trimmed V and J ends, which lost 1 base and 5 bases, there was a span of 5 bases. The CDR3 loop is CASSLLGTGELFF. CDR3 DNA sequence: TGTGCCAGCAGTTTATTAGGGACCGGGGAGCTGTTTTTT.

The chain joins TRBV6-5 to TRBJ1-5; 7 bases agree with TRBD1. This CDR3 is 15 amino acids long. In germline, CDR1 is MNHEY, CDR2 SVGAGI. V gave up 7 bases and J gave up 4 bases; unmatched junction bases: 10. In nucleotides, the CDR3 is TGTGCCAGCATTCCCGACAGGGTGGGGAATCAGCCCCAGCATTTT. It codes for CASIPDRVGNQPQHF.

This chain connects TRBV7-9 to TRBJ2-7, with a tentative D call TRBD1 (6 bases). The CDR3 covers 14 residues. Germline V CDR1 and CDR2: SEHNR, FQNEAQ (reference sequence). The V and J ends lost 5 bases and 6 bases respectively, with 17 bases between them. This CDR3 is CASSRQGRGTEQYF. In DNA form, the CDR3 reads TGTGCCAGCAGCCGGCAGGGGCGAGGTACCGAGCAGTACTTC.

The chain joins TRBV7-2 to TRBJ1-4; possibly TRBD1 for D (6 bases). The ends were cut back, 4 bases at V and 8 bases at J, with 14 bases in the middle. The CDR3 runs to 14 residues. CDR1 is SGHTA and CDR2 is FQGNSA in the germline V gene. The CDR3 DNA sequence: TGTGCCAGCAGCTCAACCTTCGGACAGGAAAAACTGTTTTTT. Amino acid sequence: CASSSTFGQEKLFF.

This rearrangement joins TRBV7-9 to TRBJ2-3; D may correspond to TRBD1 or TRBD2 (5 bases each). V gave up 8 bases and J gave up 9 bases, with 21 bases separating them. The CDR3 covers 14 residues. Germline assignment: CDR1 SEHNR and CDR2 FQNEAQ (reference sequence). CDR3: CASQSLGVWETQYF. The CDR3, as DNA: TGTGCCAGCCAAAGCTTAGGGGTGTGGGAGACGCAGTATTTT.

The CDR3 loop reads CASSFKGDTEAFF. Written as DNA, the CDR3 is TGTGCCAGCAGTTTTAAGGGGGACACTGAAGCTTTCTTT. The chain recombines TRBV9 with TRBJ1-1, with D perhaps TRBD1 (6 bases). The CDR3 is made up of 13 amino acids. Trimming took 5 bases from V and 3 from J, leaving 11 bases between them. Germline V gene data show CDR1 as SGDLS and CDR2 as YYNGEE.

The J gene is TRBJ2-1, the V gene TRBV11-2; 7 bases map to TRBD1. In germline, CDR1 is SGHAT, CDR2 FQNNGV. This CDR3 is 15 amino acids long. With V trimmed by 6 bases and J by 2 bases, 7 bases remained unmatched. The CDR3 DNA reads as TGTGCCAGCAGTGTCCGGGACAGAACCTACAATGAGCAGTTCTTC. Protein product: CASSVRDRTYNEQFF.

The chain combines TRBV19 with TRBJ1-1; perhaps TRBD1 as D (6 bases). The CDR3 spans 12 residues. Trimming removed 7 bases from V and 8 bases from J, with 14 bases in between. Germline values: CDR1 LNHDA, CDR2 SQIVND (reference sequence). The CDR3 DNA reads as TGTGCCAGTATGTCATTCGGGACAGAAGCTTTCTTT. Translated, it gives CASMSFGTEAFF.

The chain is built from TRBV29-1 and TRBJ2-2; D is unclear. V gave up 6 bases and J gave up 3 bases, with 14 bases separating them. The germline gives CDR1 SQVTM, CDR2 ANQGSEA. This CDR3 is 14 amino acids long. CDR3 loop: CSVVPGLHTGELFF. The CDR3 DNA is TGCAGCGTCGTTCCCGGGCTCCACACCGGGGAGCTGTTTTTT.

A single count supports this clone. This chain connects TRBV9 to TRBJ1-4; D perhaps matches TRBD1 (5 bases). Trimming took off 2 bases at V and 7 bases at J, with 12 bases between the two ends. The CDR3 loop spans 14 amino acids. Germline V gene data show CDR1 as SGDLS and CDR2 as YYNGEE. CDR3 bases: TGTGCCAGCAGCGTCAGGGCGTTAGGTGAAAAACTGTTTTTT. Residues: CASSVRALGEKLFF.

The chain has TRBV7-3 and TRBJ1-2, with 7 bases lining up with TRBD1. From germline, CDR1 is SGHTA and CDR2 FQGTGA. V lost 5 bases, J lost 7 bases, and 4 bases stayed unmatched. This CDR3 spans 12 amino acids. The CDR3 region is CASSGQDGGYTF. CDR3 DNA sequence: TGTGCCAGCAGCGGACAGGATGGTGGCTACACCTTC.

This chain links TRBV27 with TRBJ2-5; 9 positions match TRBD1. CDR3 length: 20 residues. Trimming removed 4 bases from V and 7 bases from J; junction bases left unmatched: 25. The germline CDR1 and CDR2 sequences are MNHEY and SMNVEV (reference sequence). The CDR3 spells CASSSLDFVGQGPDQGTQYF. DNA for the CDR3: TGTGCCAGCAGTTCGCTAGACTTTGTGGGACAGGGCCCCGATCAGGGGACCCAGTACTTC.

The chain is built from TRBV5-6 and TRBJ1-2; D unresolved. V was pared by 0 bases and J by 4 bases, with 4 bases between. The CDR3 sequence is 12 residues long. Germline CDR1 is SGHDT and CDR2 is YYEEEE. The chain's CDR3 is CASSLAPYGYTF. The CDR3 DNA follows: TGTGCCAGCAGCTTGGCTCCCTATGGCTACACCTTC.